This T cell receptor (beta chain) was recorded in a study of T cell responses to AZD1222 COVID-19 vaccine. With 6 bases clipped from V and 1 base from J, the junction kept 3 bases outside the gene matches. Germline-derived CDR1 and CDR2 are MDHEN and SYDVKM. This CDR3 contains 15 residues. The method was immunoSEQ multiplex PCR; TCRdb's version includes in-frame clones alone and lacks a portion of them. Of 130,000 or so clones in the sample, 91% are singletons; the top ten hold roughly 7.5%. The sequenced sample was peripheral blood, obtained 28 days after the second dose of the MenACWY control vaccine. This TCR was recovered from an adult who received the MenACWY meningococcal vaccine as a control. The rearrangement uses TRBV28 and TRBJ1-5; 10 bases match TRBD1. In DNA, the CDR3 is TGTGCCAGCAGGCGACAGGGGGCAAGCAATCAGCCCCAGCATTTT. As protein: CASRRQGASNQPQHF.